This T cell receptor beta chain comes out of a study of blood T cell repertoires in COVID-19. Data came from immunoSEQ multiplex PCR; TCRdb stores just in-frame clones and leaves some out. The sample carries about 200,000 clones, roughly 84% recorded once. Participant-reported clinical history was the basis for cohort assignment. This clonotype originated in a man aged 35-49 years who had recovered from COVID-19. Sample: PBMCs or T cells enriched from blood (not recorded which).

CDR3 protein: CASSVWTGGDQPQHF. DNA for the CDR3: TGTGCCAGTAGTGTCTGGACAGGGGGAGATCAGCCCCAGCATTTT. The V gene is TRBV19, the J gene TRBJ1-5, with 10 nucleotides matching TRBD1. The junction had 6 bases not matched to a gene; V was cut back by 5 bases and J by 5 bases. CDR1 is LNHDA, CDR2 SQIVND, per germline (reference sequence). This CDR3 is built from 15 residues. The entire variable domain, with the rest obtained from reference TRBV19 and TRBJ1-5, is as follows: DGGITQSPKYLFRKEGQNVTLSCEQNLNHDAMYWYRQDPGQGLRLIYYSQIVNDFQKGDIAEGYSVSREKKESFPLTVTSAQKNPTAFYLCASSVWTGGDQPQHFGDGTRLSIL.